This T cell receptor beta chain was found in a study of blood T cell repertoires in COVID-19. On the study more broadly: PBMCs, B-cell-depleted T cells, or T cells provided the cDNA or gDNA that made up the material.

This clone came up once. In terms of age and location, participants ranged from roughly 18 to 90 years and lived in about 25 US areas. The germline gives CDR1 GTSNPN, CDR2 SVGIG (reference sequence). This CDR3 spans 11 amino acids. The V gene lost 4 bases and the J gene lost 10 bases, with 12 bases spanning the gap. In the original processing: Reference gene primer amplification yielded estimated nucleated cell counts. The assay was immunoSEQ multiplex PCR, and TCRdb's table has in-frame clones only and misses some. V, J and clone size derive from that table, while D and trimming were established from the DNA sequence. The repertoire holds fewer than 300,000 clones, with 82% as singletons.

The specimen sequenced was PBMCs or T cells enriched from blood (not recorded which). The rearrangement joins TRBV30 to TRBJ2-3; D gene uncertain. This sequence originates from a man aged 35 to 55 who had been exposed to COVID-19. The CDR3 coding sequence is TGTGCCTGGACGCGCCTCAACTCGCAGTATTTT. This gives the protein CAWTRLNSQYF.